The 27 T cell receptor beta chains in this list originate from one sample, sequenced in a study of lymphopenia after photon versus proton radiotherapy. Profiling relied on immunoSEQ multiplex PCR, and the TCRdb table lists in-frame clones only, not all of them. The table has 37,000 or so clones, approximately 87% seen once. Source: peripheral blood, taken from a patient treated with photon-based radiotherapy. The origin of the receptors is a middle-aged man with gastric cancer.

The chain employs TRBV7-9 and TRBJ2-7; maybe TRBD1 (6 bases). The CDR3 spans 13 residues. CDR1 and CDR2 (germline): SEHNR, FQNEAQ (reference sequence). V gave up 8 bases and J gave up 6 bases, with 17 bases separating them. CDR3 sequence: CASVSGTTAEQYF. The CDR3 DNA reads as TGTGCCAGCGTCTCTGGGACAACGGCCGAGCAGTACTTC.

The CDR3 bases are TGTGCCAGCAGCCGACAGAACACCGGGGAGCTGTTTTTT. It encodes CASSRQNTGELFF. The chain joins TRBV14 to TRBJ2-2; no clear D. The CDR3 spans 13 residues. The V and J ends lost 4 bases and 1 base respectively, with 4 bases between them. Germline V lookup: CDR1 SGHDN, CDR2 FVKESK.

The genes are TRBV6-5 and TRBJ2-2; D is undetermined. The V end was cut by 0 bases, the J end by 9 bases, with 5 bases between. The germline V gene encodes CDR1 MNHEY and CDR2 SVGAGI. This CDR3 is built from 12 residues. The CDR3, as DNA: TGTGCCAGCAGTTACTCTGACAGGGAGCTGTTTTTT. The encoded protein is CASSYSDRELFF.

The CDR3 spells CASSPTSGSQETQYF. The CDR3 DNA follows: TGTGCCAGCAGCCCGACTAGCGGGAGCCAGGAGACCCAGTACTTC. The rearrangement joins TRBV4-2 to TRBJ2-5; the match to TRBD2 covers 12 bases. Per germline, CDR1 LGHNA and CDR2 YNFKEQ. The ends lost 4 bases at V and 5 bases at J; junction bases unmatched: 5. This CDR3 has 15 amino acids.

This clone was observed a handful of times. The V call is TRBV6-1, the J call TRBJ1-5; D call uncertain. The CDR3 covers 18 residues. The germline V gene has CDR1 MNHNS and CDR2 SASEGT. Trimming shortened V by 0 bases and J by 0 bases, and 15 bases separated the two germline ends. DNA for the CDR3: TGTGCCAGCAGTGAAGCCCTAATGGGGAGTAATAGCAATCAGCCCCAGCATTTT. It codes for CASSEALMGSNSNQPQHF.

This clone was counted a few times. CDR3 region: CASSFSDVGRTEAFF. The CDR3 DNA reads as TGCGCCAGCAGCTTCTCGGACGTCGGACGGACTGAAGCTTTCTTT. This chain joins TRBV5-1 and TRBJ1-1; D call uncertain. CDR3 length equals 15 residues. V was cut by 2 bases and J by 5 bases, with 16 bases left in between. Germline CDR1 is SGHRS and CDR2 is YFSETQ.

This clone was observed a handful of times. This chain uses TRBV9 with TRBJ2-3, with D hard to call. The CDR3 runs to 12 residues. Germline V gene sequence: CDR1 SGDLS, CDR2 YYNGEE. V lost 3 bases and J 2 bases, leaving 4 bases between the germline ends. The DNA of the CDR3 is TGTGCCAGCAGCGGGCACACAGATACGCAGTATTTT. Protein sequence: CASSGHTDTQYF.

The CDR3 DNA follows: TGTGCCAGCAGCTTAGCCGGGGTCATGAACACTGAAGCTTTCTTT. As protein: CASSLAGVMNTEAFF. The V and J genes are TRBV5-5 and TRBJ1-1; D ambiguous. There are 15 residues in the CDR3. The V and J ends lost 2 bases and 0 bases respectively, with 11 bases between them. Germline V gene sequence: CDR1 SGHKS, CDR2 YYEKEE (reference sequence).

This chain links TRBV11-2 with TRBJ2-7; TRBD2 agrees at 9 bases. Germline CDR1 is SGHAT and CDR2 is FQNNGV. Germline trimming cut 1 base from V and 5 bases from J; bases unmatched to any gene: 6. The CDR3 covers 15 residues. The CDR3 region is CASSLVVAGAHEQYF. The CDR3 nucleotides read TGTGCCAGCAGCTTAGTTGTAGCGGGAGCGCACGAGCAGTACTTC.

This chain connects TRBV10-3 to TRBJ2-3; weak D call: TRBD2 (5 bases). From germline, CDR1 is ENHRY and CDR2 SYGVKD. Deletions cut 3 bases from V and 2 bases from J, with 27 bases between. The CDR3 extends over 20 amino acids. Here the CDR3 reads CAISDSKLRRSPLHTDTQYF. The CDR3 nucleotides read TGTGCCATCAGTGACTCGAAGTTAAGGAGGTCACCCTTGCACACAGATACGCAGTATTTT.

This chain joins TRBV9 and TRBJ2-3; no firm D call. There are 14 residues in the CDR3. Between the trimmed V and J ends, which lost 0 bases and 4 bases, there was a span of 9 bases. Germline V lookup: CDR1 SGDLS, CDR2 YYNGEE. The DNA of the CDR3 is TGTGCCAGCAGCGTAGGTGGTAGGCCAGATACGCAGTATTTT. It specifies CASSVGGRPDTQYF. Filled out from reference TRBV9 and TRBJ2-3, the complete variable domain reads DSGVTQTPKHLITATGQRVTLRCSPRSGDLSVYWYQQSLDQGLQFLIQYYNGEERAKGNILERFSAQQFPDLHSELNLSSLELGDSALYFCASSVGGRPDTQYFGPGTRLTVL.

The V gene is TRBV29-1, the J gene TRBJ1-1; D not certain. Trimming cost V 4 bases and J 0 bases, with 9 bases left between them. Per the germline V gene, CDR1 is SQVTM and CDR2 is ANQGSEA. This CDR3 has 13 amino acids. CDR3 in DNA: TGCAGCGTTGCTGTAGGTTTGAACACTGAAGCTTTCTTT. Amino acid sequence: CSVAVGLNTEAFF.

This rearrangement joins TRBV29-1 to TRBJ2-1, with 8 bases identical to TRBD2. The CDR3 covers 15 residues. V lost 5 bases to trimming and J lost 5 bases; unmatched junction nucleotides: 11. In germline, CDR1 is SQVTM, CDR2 ANQGSEA. CDR3 amino acids: CSVNPLSGRNNEQFF. The CDR3 DNA reads TGCAGCGTTAACCCCTTAAGCGGGAGAAACAATGAGCAGTTCTTC.

The chain combines TRBV4-3 with TRBJ2-2; 12 nucleotides agree with TRBD2. The V gene end was trimmed by 4 bases and the J gene end by 6 bases; junction bases not matched to a gene: 6. CDR1 LGHNA and CDR2 YSLEER come from the germline V gene. This CDR3 has 16 residues. The DNA of the CDR3 is TGCGCCAGCAGCCCCCTGACTAGCGGGAGACCCGGGGAGCTGTTTTTT. Translation gives CASSPLTSGRPGELFF.

The chain joins TRBV6-1 to TRBJ2-5; D is unresolved. The CDR3 contains 14 residues. Germline V CDR1 and CDR2: MNHNS, SASEGT. V shed 1 base and J shed 9 bases, with 15 bases lying between them. CDR3 coding DNA: TGTGCCAGCAGTGAAGGGTTAGGGTACATGGCCCAGTACTTC. It yields the protein CASSEGLGYMAQYF.

The chain carries TRBV7-2 and TRBJ2-1; TRBD2 matches at 16 bases. Germline CDR1 SGHTA, CDR2 FQGNSA. V lost 5 bases and J lost 5; bases outside the gene matches: 9. This CDR3 contains 18 residues. This CDR3 reads CASSLAGLAGGVDNEQFF. In DNA form, the CDR3 reads TGTGCCAGCAGCCTGGCGGGACTAGCGGGAGGGGTGGACAATGAGCAGTTCTTC.

This chain joins TRBV6-5 and TRBJ2-7, with 8 bases lining up with TRBD1. After removal of 6 bases from V and 4 bases from J, the junction contained 2 bases not matched to a gene. Germline CDR1 MNHEY, CDR2 SVGAGI. The CDR3 has 12 residues. DNA of the CDR3: TGTGCCAGCAGCAACAGGGGGTACGAGCAGTACTTC. Translation gives CASSNRGYEQYF.

This clone was found once. The V and J genes are TRBV4-1 and TRBJ2-5; D is ambiguous. The CDR3 is 13 amino acids. CDR1 MGHRA and CDR2 YSYEKL come from the germline V gene. The V end lost 1 base, the J end lost 7 bases, and 10 bases lay between the germline ends. As DNA, the CDR3 is TGCGCCAGCAGCCAAGCGGTACCGGGGACCCAGTACTTC. Its protein is CASSQAVPGTQYF.

The chain is built from TRBV6-6 and TRBJ2-3; D unresolved. CDR1 is MNHNY, CDR2 SVGAGI, per germline (reference sequence). There are 13 residues in the CDR3. Trimming cost V 2 bases and J 0 bases, with 3 bases left between them. The CDR3 loop reads CASSYASTDTQYF. The CDR3 DNA is TGTGCCAGCAGTTACGCCAGCACAGATACGCAGTATTTT.

This sequence joins TRBV7-9 and TRBJ2-7; D is tentatively TRBD1 or TRBD2 (6 bases each). CDR1 SEHNR and CDR2 FQNEAQ come from the germline V gene (reference sequence). The CDR3 loop spans 14 amino acids. Trimming took 5 bases from V and 6 from J, leaving 17 bases between them. The CDR3 spells CASSVGQRAGEQYF. In DNA, the CDR3 is TGTGCCAGCAGCGTCGGACAGCGGGCCGGCGAGCAGTACTTC.

The V gene is TRBV5-1, the J gene TRBJ2-4; D tentatively reads TRBD1 or TRBD2 (5 bases each). Trimming stripped 1 base from V and 3 bases from J, with 17 bases between. CDR1 is SGHRS and CDR2 is YFSETQ in the germline V gene. The CDR3 consists of 17 residues. The CDR3 loop is CASSLTGQGLYKNIQYF. CDR3 DNA: TGCGCCAGCAGCTTGACGGGGCAGGGATTATACAAAAACATTCAGTACTTC.

The CDR3 protein is CASSVGGMNTEAFF. CDR3 DNA: TGTGCCAGCAGTGTCGGGGGAATGAACACTGAAGCTTTCTTT. The chain combines TRBV6-1 with TRBJ1-1, with D perhaps TRBD1 (5 bases). CDR1 MNHNS and CDR2 SASEGT come from the germline V gene. The CDR3 has 14 residues. V was clipped by 4 bases and J by 0 bases, with 9 bases between them.

The chain employs TRBV9 and TRBJ1-4; D gene ambiguous. The germline gives CDR1 SGDLS, CDR2 YYNGEE. This CDR3 region has 16 residues. Trimming left V 0 bases short and J 3 bases short, with 12 bases between. CDR3 amino acids: CASSVGDLTANEKLFF. CDR3 nucleotides: TGTGCCAGCAGCGTAGGGGATCTTACGGCTAATGAAAAACTGTTTTTT.

V is TRBV13 and J is TRBJ2-2; TRBD2 might be the D (6 bases). CDR3 length equals 17 residues. Germline CDR1 is PRHDT and CDR2 is FYEKMQ (reference sequence). V was trimmed by 2 bases and J by 1 base, leaving 14 bases between them. The DNA of the CDR3 is TGTGCCAGCAGCTTAATCCGCGGGAAGGGGAACACCGGGGAGCTGTTTTTT. Translation gives CASSLIRGKGNTGELFF.

This clone was counted a few times. V gene TRBV18 combines with J gene TRBJ2-7; D not certain. CDR1 and CDR2 (germline): KGHSH, LQKENI. The CDR3 totals 13 residues. V gave up 6 bases and J gave up 1 base, with 10 bases separating them. CDR3 nucleotides: TGTGCCAGCTCGGCACCTGATTCCTACGAGCAGTACTTC. It translates to CASSAPDSYEQYF.

The chain combines TRBV4-3 with TRBJ2-1; 9 bases fit TRBD2. J gave up 4 bases and V 3 bases, and 7 bases lay outside the gene matches. CDR1 is LGHNA and CDR2 is YSLEER in the germline V gene. CDR3 size: 16 residues. CDR3 protein: CASSQEVAGGYNEQFF. Here the CDR3 DNA reads TGCGCCAGCAGCCAGGAGGTGGCGGGAGGGTACAATGAGCAGTTCTTC.

V and J are TRBV5-6 and TRBJ2-6; 9 nucleotides match TRBD1. The junction had 5 bases not matched to a gene; V was cut back by 4 bases and J by 3 bases. The CDR3 is 16 residues long. Germline values: CDR1 SGHDT, CDR2 YYEEEE. CDR3 nucleotide sequence: TGTGCCAGCAGCCGAGACAGGGGGTATGGGGCCAACGTCCTGACTTTC. This codes for CASSRDRGYGANVLTF.